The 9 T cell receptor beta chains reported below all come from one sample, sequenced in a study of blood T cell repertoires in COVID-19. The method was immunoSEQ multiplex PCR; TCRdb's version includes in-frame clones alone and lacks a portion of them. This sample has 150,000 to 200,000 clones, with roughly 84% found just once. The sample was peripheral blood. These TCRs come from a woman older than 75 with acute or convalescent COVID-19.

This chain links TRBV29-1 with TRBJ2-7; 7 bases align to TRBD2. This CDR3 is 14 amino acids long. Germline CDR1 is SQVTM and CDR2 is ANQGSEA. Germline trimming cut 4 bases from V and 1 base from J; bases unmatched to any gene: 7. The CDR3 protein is CSVGGGSFSYEQYF. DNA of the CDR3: TGCAGCGTTGGGGGCGGGAGTTTTTCCTACGAGCAGTACTTC.

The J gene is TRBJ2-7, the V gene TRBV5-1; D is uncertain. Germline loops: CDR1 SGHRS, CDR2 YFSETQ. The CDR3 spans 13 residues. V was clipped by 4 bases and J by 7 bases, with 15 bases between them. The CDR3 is CASSPQTAGEQYF. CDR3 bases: TGCGCCAGCAGCCCCCAGACGGCCGGGGAGCAGTACTTC.

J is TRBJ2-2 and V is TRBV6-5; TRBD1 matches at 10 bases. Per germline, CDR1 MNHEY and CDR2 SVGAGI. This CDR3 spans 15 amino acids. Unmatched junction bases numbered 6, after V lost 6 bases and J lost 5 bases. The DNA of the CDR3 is TGTGCCAGCAGCCGACAGGGGGCAAGTACCGGGGAGCTGTTTTTT. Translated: CASSRQGASTGELFF.

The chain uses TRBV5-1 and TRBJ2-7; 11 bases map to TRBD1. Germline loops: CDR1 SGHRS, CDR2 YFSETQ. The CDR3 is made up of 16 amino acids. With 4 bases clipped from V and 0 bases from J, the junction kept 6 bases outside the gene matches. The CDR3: CASSPGQGASSYEQYF. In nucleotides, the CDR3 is TGCGCCAGCAGCCCAGGACAGGGGGCCAGCTCCTACGAGCAGTACTTC.

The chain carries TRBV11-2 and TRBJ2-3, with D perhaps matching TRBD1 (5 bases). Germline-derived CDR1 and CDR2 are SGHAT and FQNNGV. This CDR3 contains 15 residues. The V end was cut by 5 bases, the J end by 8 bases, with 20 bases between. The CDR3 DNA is TGTGCCAGCAGCCTCCGTAGCCGAAAGGGGCCTACGCAGTATTTT. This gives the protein CASSLRSRKGPTQYF.

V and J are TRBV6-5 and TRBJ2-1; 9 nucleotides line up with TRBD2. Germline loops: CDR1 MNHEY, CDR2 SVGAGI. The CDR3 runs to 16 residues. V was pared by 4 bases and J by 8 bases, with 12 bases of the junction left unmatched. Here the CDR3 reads CASSSPLAGRRDEQFF. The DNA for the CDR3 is TGTGCCAGCAGTTCACCCCTAGCGGGGCGCCGGGATGAGCAGTTCTTC.

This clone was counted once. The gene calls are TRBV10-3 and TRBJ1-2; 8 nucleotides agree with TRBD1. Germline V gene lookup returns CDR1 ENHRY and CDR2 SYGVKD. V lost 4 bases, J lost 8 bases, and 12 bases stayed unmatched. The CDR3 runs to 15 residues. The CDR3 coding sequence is TGTGCCATCAGTGCCTTGACAGGGGCTAAGCCGGGCTACACCTTC. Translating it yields CAISALTGAKPGYTF.

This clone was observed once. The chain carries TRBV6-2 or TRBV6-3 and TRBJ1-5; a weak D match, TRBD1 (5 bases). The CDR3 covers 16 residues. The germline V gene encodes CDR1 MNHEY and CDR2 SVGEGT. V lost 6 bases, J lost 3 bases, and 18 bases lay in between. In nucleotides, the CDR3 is TGTGCCAGCAGCCCCACCACAGGTCTTAACAATCAGCCCCAGCATTTT. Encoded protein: CASSPTTGLNNQPQHF.

In nucleotides, the CDR3 is TGTGCCAGCAGCTACAGACTAGCGGGGAAGGGGACCCAGTACTTC. The encoded protein is CASSYRLAGKGTQYF. The chain employs TRBV3-1 (or the pseudogene TRBV3-2) and TRBJ2-5; 11 bases map to TRBD2. V shed 5 bases and J 7 bases; nucleotides not matched to a gene: 9. Looked up from germline, CDR1 is LGHDT and CDR2 is YNNKEL (reference sequence). This CDR3 spans 15 amino acids.